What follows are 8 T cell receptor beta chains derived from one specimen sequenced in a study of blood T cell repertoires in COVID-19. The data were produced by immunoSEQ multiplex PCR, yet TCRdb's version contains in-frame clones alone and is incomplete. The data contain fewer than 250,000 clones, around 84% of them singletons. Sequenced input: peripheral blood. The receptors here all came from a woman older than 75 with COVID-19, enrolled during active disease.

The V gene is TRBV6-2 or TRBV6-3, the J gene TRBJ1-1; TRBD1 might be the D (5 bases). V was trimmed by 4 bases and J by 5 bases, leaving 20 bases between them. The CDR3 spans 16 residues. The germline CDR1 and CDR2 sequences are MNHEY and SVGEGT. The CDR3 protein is CASSWQSSGVKTEAFF. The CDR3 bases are TGTGCCAGCAGTTGGCAATCCTCGGGGGTAAAGACTGAAGCTTTCTTT.

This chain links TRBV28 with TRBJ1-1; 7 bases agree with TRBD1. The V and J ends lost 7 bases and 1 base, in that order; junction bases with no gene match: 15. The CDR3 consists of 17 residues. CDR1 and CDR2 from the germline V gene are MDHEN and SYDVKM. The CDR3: CASIGGGSGAENTEAFF. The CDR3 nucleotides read TGTGCCAGCATCGGAGGGGGCAGTGGAGCTGAGAACACTGAAGCTTTCTTT.

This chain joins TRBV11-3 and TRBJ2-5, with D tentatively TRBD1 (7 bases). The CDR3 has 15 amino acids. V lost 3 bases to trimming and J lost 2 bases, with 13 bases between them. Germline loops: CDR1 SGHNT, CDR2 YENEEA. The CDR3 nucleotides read TGTGCCAGCAGCTTGGGGAGGACAGGTCAAGAGACCCAGTACTTC. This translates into CASSLGRTGQETQYF.

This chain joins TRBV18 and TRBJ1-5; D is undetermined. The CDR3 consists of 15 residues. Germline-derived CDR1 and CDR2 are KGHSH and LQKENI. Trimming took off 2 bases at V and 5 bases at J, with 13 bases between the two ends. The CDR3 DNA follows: TGTGCCAGCTCACCATACGGGAAGAAAGATCAGCCCCAGCATTTT. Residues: CASSPYGKKDQPQHF.

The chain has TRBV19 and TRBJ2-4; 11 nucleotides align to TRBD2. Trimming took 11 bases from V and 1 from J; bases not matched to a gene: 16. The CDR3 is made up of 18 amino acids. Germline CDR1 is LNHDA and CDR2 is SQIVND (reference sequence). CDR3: CAGVAGGPPEIAKNIQYF. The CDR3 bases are TGTGCCGGAGTAGCGGGGGGGCCGCCAGAGATCGCCAAAAACATTCAGTACTTC.

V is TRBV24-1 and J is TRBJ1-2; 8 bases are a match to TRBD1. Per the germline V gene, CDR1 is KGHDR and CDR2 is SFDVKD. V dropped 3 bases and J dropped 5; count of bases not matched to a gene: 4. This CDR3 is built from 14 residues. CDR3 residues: CATSDPDRVYGYTF. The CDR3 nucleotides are TGTGCCACCAGTGATCCGGACAGGGTTTATGGCTACACCTTC.

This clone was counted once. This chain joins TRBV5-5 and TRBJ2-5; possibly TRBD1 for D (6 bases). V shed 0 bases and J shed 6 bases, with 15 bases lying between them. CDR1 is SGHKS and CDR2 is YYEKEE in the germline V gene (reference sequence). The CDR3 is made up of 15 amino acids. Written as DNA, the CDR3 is TGTGCCAGCAGCTTGGCTGGGGGCAGGGAGAAGACCCAGTACTTC. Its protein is CASSLAGGREKTQYF.

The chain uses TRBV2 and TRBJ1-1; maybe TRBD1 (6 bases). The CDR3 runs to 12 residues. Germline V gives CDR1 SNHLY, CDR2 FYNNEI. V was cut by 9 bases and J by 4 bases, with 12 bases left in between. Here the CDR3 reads CARTGLSTEAFF. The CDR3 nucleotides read TGTGCCAGGACAGGCTTGAGCACTGAAGCTTTCTTT. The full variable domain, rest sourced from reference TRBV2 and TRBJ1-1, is EPEVTQTPSHQVTQMGQEVILRCVPISNHLYFYWYRQILGQKVEFLVSFYNNEISEKSEIFDDQFSVERPDGSNFTLKIRSTKLEDSAMYFCARTGLSTEAFFGQGTRLTVV.